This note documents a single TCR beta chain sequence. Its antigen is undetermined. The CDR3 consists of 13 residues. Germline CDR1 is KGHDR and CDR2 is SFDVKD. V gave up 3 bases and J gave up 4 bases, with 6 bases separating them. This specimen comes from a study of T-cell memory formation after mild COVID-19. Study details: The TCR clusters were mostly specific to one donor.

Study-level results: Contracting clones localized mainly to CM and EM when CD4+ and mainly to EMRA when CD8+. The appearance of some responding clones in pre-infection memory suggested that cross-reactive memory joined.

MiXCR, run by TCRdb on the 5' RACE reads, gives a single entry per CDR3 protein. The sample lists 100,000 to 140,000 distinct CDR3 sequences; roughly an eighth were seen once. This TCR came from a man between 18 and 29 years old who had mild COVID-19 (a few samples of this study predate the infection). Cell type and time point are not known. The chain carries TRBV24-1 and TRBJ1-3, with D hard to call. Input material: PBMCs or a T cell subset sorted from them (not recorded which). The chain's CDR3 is CATSDLGGNTIYF. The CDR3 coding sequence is TGTGCCACCAGTGATCTCGGCGGAAACACCATATATTTT.